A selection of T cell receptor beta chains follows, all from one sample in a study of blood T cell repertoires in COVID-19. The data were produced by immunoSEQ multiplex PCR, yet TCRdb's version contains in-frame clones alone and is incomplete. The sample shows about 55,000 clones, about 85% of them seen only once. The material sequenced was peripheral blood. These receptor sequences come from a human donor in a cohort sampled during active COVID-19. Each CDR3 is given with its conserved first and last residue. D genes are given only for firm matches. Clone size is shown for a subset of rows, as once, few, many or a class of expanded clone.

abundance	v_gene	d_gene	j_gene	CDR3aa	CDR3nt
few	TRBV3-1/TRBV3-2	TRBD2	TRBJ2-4	CASSRQGTSGPKNIQYF	TGTGCCAGCAGCCGACAAGGGACTAGCGGGCCGAAAAACATTCAGTACTTC
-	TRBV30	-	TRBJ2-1	CAWSAVGLGEQFF	TGTGCCTGGAGTGCCGTTGGGCTCGGTGAGCAGTTCTTC
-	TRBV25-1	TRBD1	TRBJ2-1	CASSDPTGVPNEQFF	TGTGCCAGCAGTGACCCGACAGGGGTCCCCAATGAGCAGTTCTTC
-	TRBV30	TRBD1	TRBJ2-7	CAWKGQDLSYEQYF	TGTGCCTGGAAAGGACAGGACCTCTCCTACGAGCAGTACTTC
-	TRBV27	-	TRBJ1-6	CASSFLYSPLHF	TGTGCCAGCAGTTTCCTGTATTCACCCCTCCACTTT
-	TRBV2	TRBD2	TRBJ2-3	CASSVGKRELNTQYF	TGTGCCAGCAGTGTCGGGAAGCGGGAGTTAAATACGCAGTATTTT
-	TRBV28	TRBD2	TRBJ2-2	CASSQTRTSGKVTGELFF	TGTGCCAGCAGTCAAACCCGGACTAGCGGGAAGGTCACCGGGGAGCTGTTTTTT
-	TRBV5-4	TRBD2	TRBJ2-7	CASSSKTSGTYEQYF	TGTGCCAGCAGCTCAAAGACTAGCGGGACGTACGAGCAGTACTTC
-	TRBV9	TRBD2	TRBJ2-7	CASSSRTSDYEQYF	TGTGCCAGCAGCTCCCGGACTAGCGACTACGAGCAGTACTTC
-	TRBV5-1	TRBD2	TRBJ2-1	CASTRLAGGPYNEQFF	TGCGCCAGCACCAGACTAGCGGGAGGGCCCTACAATGAGCAGTTCTTC
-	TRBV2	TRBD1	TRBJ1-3	CASRLQGGSSGNTIYF	TGTGCCAGCAGACTACAGGGGGGGAGCTCTGGAAACACCATATATTTT
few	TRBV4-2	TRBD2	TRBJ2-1	CASSQDLAGGRYNEQFF	TGTGCCAGCAGCCAAGATCTAGCGGGAGGGAGGTACAATGAGCAGTTCTTC
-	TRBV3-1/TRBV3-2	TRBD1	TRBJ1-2	CASSAAGQSYGYTF	TGTGCCAGCAGCGCGGCGGGACAGAGCTATGGCTACACCTTC
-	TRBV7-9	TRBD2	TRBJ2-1	CASSPPPSGSIRSYNEQFF	TGTGCCAGCAGCCCCCCCCCTAGCGGGAGCATCAGGTCCTACAATGAGCAGTTCTTC
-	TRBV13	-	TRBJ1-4	CASSRRWEGEKLFF	TGTGCCAGCAGCCGGAGATGGGAGGGTGAAAAACTGTTTTTT
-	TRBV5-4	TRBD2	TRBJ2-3	CASRLAARSTDTQYF	TGTGCCAGCAGGCTAGCGGCTCGTAGCACAGATACGCAGTATTTT
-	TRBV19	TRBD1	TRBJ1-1	CASSQDRVDTEAFF	TGTGCCAGTAGTCAGGACAGGGTAGACACTGAAGCTTTCTTT
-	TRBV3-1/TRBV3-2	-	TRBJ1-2	CASSPQDRGGNYGYTF	TGTGCCAGCAGCCCGCAAGATCGAGGTGGAAACTATGGCTACACCTTC
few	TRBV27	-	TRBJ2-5	CASSLSEHSQETQYF	TGTGCCAGCAGTTTAAGTGAGCACAGTCAAGAGACCCAGTACTTC
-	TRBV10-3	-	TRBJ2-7	CAARAEAIGSYEQYF	TGTGCCGCCAGAGCCGAGGCGATTGGCTCCTACGAGCAGTACTTC
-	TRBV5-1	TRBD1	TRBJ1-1	CASSQSYRGKNTEAFF	TGCGCCAGCAGCCAATCTTACAGGGGGAAGAACACTGAAGCTTTCTTT
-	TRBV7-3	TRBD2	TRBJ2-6	CASSSLAGGGANVLTF	TGTGCCAGCAGCTCTCTAGCGGGAGGTGGGGCCAACGTCCTGACTTTC
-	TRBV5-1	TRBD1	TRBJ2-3	CASSLEGQDTDTQYF	TGCGCCAGCAGCTTGGAGGGACAGGACACAGATACGCAGTATTTT
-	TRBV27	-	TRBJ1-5	CASSLGANQPQHF	TGTGCCAGCAGTTTAGGGGCAAATCAGCCCCAGCATTTT
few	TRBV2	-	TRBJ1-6	CASSAGSTSPLHF	TGTGCCAGCAGTGCCGGGAGTACTTCACCCCTCCACTTT
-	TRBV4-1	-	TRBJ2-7	CASSQDKGNYEQYF	TGCGCCAGCAGCCAAGATAAGGGGAACTACGAGCAGTACTTC
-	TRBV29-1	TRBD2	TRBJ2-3	CSVDVTSGTDTQYF	TGCAGCGTTGATGTGACTAGCGGCACAGATACGCAGTATTTT